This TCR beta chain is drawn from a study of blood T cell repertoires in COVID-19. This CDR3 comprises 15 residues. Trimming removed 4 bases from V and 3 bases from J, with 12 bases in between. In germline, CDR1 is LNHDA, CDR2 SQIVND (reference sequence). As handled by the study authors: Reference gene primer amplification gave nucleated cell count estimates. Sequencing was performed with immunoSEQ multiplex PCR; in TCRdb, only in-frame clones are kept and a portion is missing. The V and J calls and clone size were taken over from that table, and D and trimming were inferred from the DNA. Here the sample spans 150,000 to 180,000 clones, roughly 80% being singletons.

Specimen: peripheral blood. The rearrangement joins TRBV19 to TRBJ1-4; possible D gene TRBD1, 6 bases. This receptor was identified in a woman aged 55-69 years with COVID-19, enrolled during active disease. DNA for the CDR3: TGTGCCAGTAGTACCACAGGGAAAGCTAATGAAAAACTGTTTTTT. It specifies CASSTTGKANEKLFF.